This is a list of T cell receptor beta chains from one sample in a study of CD8+CD57+ T cells in acquired aplastic anemia. TCRdb ran MiXCR on the reads and lists one entry per CDR3 protein. The sample records 120,000 or so distinct CDR3 sequences, over 45% being singletons. The sample comprised sorted CD4+, CD8+, or CD8+CD57+ T cells (not recorded which) from PBMCs. These receptors came from a human donor in good health, serving as a control. Each CDR3 is given with its conserved first and last residue. A D gene is named only where the DNA matches it firmly. Not all rows give a size; the values are once, few, many and, for expanded clones, a class.

-,few,TRBJ1-1,TRBV27,CASSLIMGNTEAFF,TGTGCCAGCAGTTTGATTATGGGAAACACTGAAGCTTTCTTT
-,many,TRBJ2-3,TRBV20-1,CSAHRRGIGTDTQYF,TGCAGTGCTCACAGAAGGGGGATCGGCACAGATACGCAGTATTTT
-,few,TRBJ2-2,TRBV7-8,CASLRATGELFF,TGTGCCAGCCTGAGGGCCACCGGGGAGCTGTTTTTT
-,few,TRBJ1-4,TRBV2,CASSEGSGVREKLFF,TGTGCCAGCAGTGAAGGATCAGGGGTGAGAGAAAAACTGTTTTTT
TRBD1,many,TRBJ2-7,TRBV6-1,CASRPPGQSYEQYF,TGTGCCAGCAGGCCCCCGGGACAGAGCTACGAGCAGTACTTC
-,-,TRBJ2-5,TRBV20-1,CSAPHLNQETQYF,TGCAGTGCTCCCCATCTCAACCAAGAGACCCAGTACTTC
-,few,TRBJ2-3,TRBV25-1,CASSVLADTQYF,TGTGCCAGCAGTGTGTTGGCAGATACGCAGTATTTT
-,few,TRBJ2-7,TRBV10-3,CAISEGILVREQYF,TGTGCCATCAGTGAGGGAATCTTAGTCCGCGAGCAGTACTTC
TRBD1,once,TRBJ2-1,TRBV10-3,CATRDRGSYNEQFF,TGTGCCACCCGAGACAGGGGCTCCTACAATGAGCAGTTCTTC
-,many,TRBJ2-7,TRBV19,CASSIDPRPTQGYEQYF,TGTGCCAGTAGTATAGATCCCCGACCGACGCAGGGCTACGAGCAGTACTTC
-,-,TRBJ1-2,TRBV5-1,CASSLAPSDYGYTF,TGCGCCAGCAGCTTGGCCCCGTCGGACTATGGCTACACCTTC
TRBD1,many,TRBJ1-1,TRBV19,CASSARDRGAYGNTEAFF,TGTGCCAGTAGTGCCCGGGACAGGGGAGCCTATGGGAACACTGAAGCTTTCTTT
TRBD2,many,TRBJ2-1,TRBV4-3,CASSSLASGGYNEQFF,TGCGCCAGCAGCTCCCTGGCTAGCGGGGGCTACAATGAGCAGTTCTTC
-,few,TRBJ2-7,TRBV7-2,CASSLDWYEQYF,TGTGCCAGCAGCTTAGATTGGTACGAGCAGTACTTC
-,-,TRBJ2-7,TRBV29-1,CSVGTSRSGQYF,TGCAGCGTTGGAACGTCTCGCTCAGGGCAGTACTTC
-,many,TRBJ2-7,TRBV2,CASRGRQPTYEQYF,TGTGCCAGCAGGGGAAGACAACCCACCTACGAGCAGTACTTC
-,many,TRBJ2-5,TRBV7-2,CASTEGGVGETQYF,TGTGCCAGCACCGAAGGAGGGGTAGGGGAGACCCAGTACTTC
-,-,TRBJ2-7,TRBV7-2,CASSSAGGLGEQYF,TGTGCCAGCAGCTCCGCCGGAGGGTTAGGGGAGCAGTACTTC
-,many,TRBJ1-5,TRBV25-1,CASRINKHSNQPQHF,TGTGCCAGCAGAATCAACAAACATAGCAATCAGCCCCAGCATTTT
-,-,TRBJ1-1,TRBV7-8,CASSSLEDGHLNTEAFF,TGTGCCAGCAGCTCCCTTGAGGACGGGCATTTGAACACTGAAGCTTTCTTT
TRBD1,once,TRBJ2-1,TRBV19,CASSGQGASVEQFF,TGTGCCAGTAGCGGACAGGGGGCATCGGTTGAGCAGTTCTTC
-,many,TRBJ1-2,TRBV5-4,CASSSTSTNYGYTF,TGTGCCAGCAGCTCGACATCGACTAACTATGGCTACACCTTC
-,-,TRBJ1-2,TRBV19,CASRIIIGPPRPYGYTF,TGTGCCAGTAGGATTATTATTGGGCCGCCGAGACCCTATGGCTACACCTTC
-,few,TRBJ1-1,TRBV29-1,CSAPEAFF,TGCAGCGCCCCTGAAGCTTTCTTT
-,-,TRBJ2-2,TRBV6-2/TRBV6-3,CASRSQSAELFF,TGTGCCAGCAGGTCACAGTCCGCGGAGCTGTTTTTT
-,-,TRBJ2-3,TRBV7-9,CASSADRPTDTQYF,TGTGCCAGCAGCGCGGACAGACCCACAGATACGCAGTATTTT
-,many,TRBJ1-6,TRBV5-1,CASSRSYNSPLHF,TGCGCCAGCAGCAGGTCCTATAATTCACCCCTCCACTTT
-,-,TRBJ2-5,TRBV5-6,CASSFGTSNLKETQYF,TGTGCCAGCAGCTTCGGCACGTCGAACCTAAAAGAGACCCAGTACTTC
-,-,TRBJ2-5,TRBV7-3,CASSLTVAETQYF,TGCGCCAGCAGCTTAACGGTGGCAGAGACCCAGTACTTC
-,many,TRBJ1-3,TRBV6-1,CASSRASDSSGNTIYF,TGTGCCAGCAGTCGCGCCTCGGACAGCTCTGGAAACACCATATATTTT
-,-,TRBJ1-1,TRBV2,CASRGLAGGGTEAFF,TGTGCCAGCAGGGGACTAGCGGGGGGGGGGACTGAAGCTTTCTTT
-,-,TRBJ1-5,TRBV19,CASMGVGRDQPQHF,TGTGCCAGTATGGGTGTGGGCCGCGATCAGCCCCAGCATTTT
TRBD2,many,TRBJ2-3,TRBV11-2,CASSLVRGGSGDTQYF,TGTGCCAGCAGCTTAGTCCGGGGGGGCTCGGGAGATACGCAGTATTTT
TRBD1,many,TRBJ2-7,TRBV7-9,CASSLTGQGGYEQYF,TGTGCCAGCAGCTTAACGGGACAGGGTGGTTACGAGCAGTACTTC
-,-,TRBJ1-1,TRBV7-9,CASSLGDIWNTEAFF,TGTGCCAGCAGCTTAGGGGACATCTGGAACACTGAAGCTTTCTTT
-,-,TRBJ2-5,TRBV2,CASSERSLETQYF,TGTGCCAGCAGTGAAAGGAGTTTGGAGACCCAGTACTTC
-,many,TRBJ2-3,TRBV27,CASSPRLVADTQYF,TGTGCCAGCAGTCCTCGTTTAGTAGCAGATACGCAGTATTTT
-,many,TRBJ2-1,TRBV12-3/TRBV12-4,CASSLGGQSRNEQFF,TGTGCCAGCAGTTTAGGGGGGCAAAGTCGGAATGAGCAGTTCTTC
-,many,TRBJ1-1,TRBV3-2,CASSSSMNTEAFF,TGTGCCAGCAGCAGTTCAATGAACACTGAAGCTTTCTTT
TRBD2,-,TRBJ2-3,TRBV10-3,CAIRISGGDADTQYF,TGTGCCATCAGGATTAGCGGGGGGGATGCAGATACGCAGTATTTT
TRBD1,many,TRBJ1-6,TRBV5-4,CASSPGDRGKSPLHF,TGTGCCAGCAGCCCGGGGGACAGGGGAAAATCACCCCTCCACTTT
-,-,TRBJ2-5,TRBV20-1,CSARRQETQYF,TGCAGTGCTAGACGACAAGAGACCCAGTACTTC
-,-,TRBJ1-6,TRBV15,CATSRVQLNSPPHF,TGTGCCACCAGCAGAGTACAGCTGAATTCACCCCCCCACTTT
TRBD1,-,TRBJ2-3,TRBV11-2,CASSSGGQGSTDTQYF,TGTGCCAGCAGCTCCGGGGGACAGGGCAGCACAGATACGCAGTATTTT
-,many,TRBJ2-7,TRBV9,CASSATAFSYEQYF,TGTGCCAGCAGCGCCACAGCGTTCTCCTACGAGCAGTACTTC
-,many,TRBJ1-3,TRBV12-3/TRBV12-4,CASSAGYSGNTIYF,TGTGCCAGCAGTGCGGGCTACTCTGGAAACACCATATATTTT
-,many,TRBJ2-4,TRBV12-3/TRBV12-4,CASSQHQAKNIQYF,TGTGCCAGCAGCCAACACCAAGCCAAAAACATTCAGTACTTC
-,-,TRBJ1-6,TRBV15,CATSRDWANSPLHF,TGTGCCACCAGCAGAGATTGGGCTAACTCACCCCTCCACTTT
TRBD1,-,TRBJ2-2,TRBV12-3/TRBV12-4,CARSLRQGYTGELLF,TGTGCCCGCAGTTTACGACAGGGTTACACCGGGGAGCTGCTTTTT
TRBD1,-,TRBJ2-7,TRBV6-1,CASRSTGGRYEQYF,TGTGCCAGCAGATCGACAGGGGGCCGGTACGAGCAGTACTTC